The 15 T cell receptor beta chains below all came from one sample that was sequenced in a study of CD8 T cells in Susac syndrome. Reverse transcription of roughly 0.45 to 1 ug RNA was performed with random hexamers. Via MiXCR, TCRdb re-called the immunoSEQ multiplex PCR reads, giving one row per CDR3 protein. The table has approximately 150,000 distinct CDR3 sequences, 85% to 95% seen once. The specimen sequenced was CD4+ T cells from PBMCs. The receptors derive from a human donor in good health.

This chain joins TRBV19 and TRBJ1-3, with 8 bases that match TRBD1. V was clipped by 11 bases and J by 4 bases; unmatched bases: 4. Per the germline V gene, CDR1 is LNHDA and CDR2 is SQIVND (reference sequence). The CDR3 is 12 residues long. CDR3 nucleotide sequence: TGTGCCGTGAGGGACAGGGGAAACACCATATATTTT. This translates into CAVRDRGNTIYF. Full variable domain (missing parts from reference TRBV19 and TRBJ1-3): DGGITQSPKYLFRKEGQNVTLSCEQNLNHDAMYWYRQDPGQGLRLIYYSQIVNDFQKGDIAEGYSVSREKKESFPLTVTSAQKNPTAFYLCAVRDRGNTIYFGEGSWLTVV.

This chain connects TRBV7-9 to TRBJ2-5; 9 bases agree with TRBD1. This CDR3 contains 14 residues. V lost 6 bases to trimming and J lost 5 bases; unmatched junction nucleotides: 7. The germline V gene has CDR1 SEHNR and CDR2 FQNEAQ (reference sequence). CDR3 region: CASRNTGGGETQYF. Here the CDR3 DNA reads TGTGCCAGCAGAAATACAGGGGGCGGGGAGACCCAGTACTTC.

The rearrangement joins TRBV15 to TRBJ1-3, with D unresolved. V dropped 0 bases and J dropped 4 bases, with 7 bases sitting between them. CDR3 length equals 14 residues. From germline, CDR1 is LNHNV and CDR2 YYDKDF (reference sequence). In DNA, the CDR3 is TGTGCCACCAGCAGAGACAGTTCCGGAAACACCATATATTTT. Its protein product is CATSRDSSGNTIYF.

The rearrangement uses TRBV29-1 and TRBJ2-4; 8 bases match TRBD1. Germline loops: CDR1 SQVTM, CDR2 ANQGSEA. The junction had 10 bases not matched to a gene; V was cut back by 4 bases and J by 8 bases. The CDR3 is made up of 14 amino acids. The CDR3 sequence is CSVAGRGRSDIQYF. The CDR3 DNA is TGCAGCGTTGCCGGCAGGGGGCGTTCAGACATTCAGTACTTC.

V is TRBV5-4 and J is TRBJ1-2; TRBD1 agrees at 9 bases. After removal of 4 bases from V and 11 bases from J, the junction contained 12 bases not matched to a gene. The CDR3 is 14 amino acids. Germline CDR1 and CDR2: SGHNT and YYREEE (reference sequence). The CDR3 here is CASSRGTGKSLYTF. The CDR3, as DNA: TGTGCCAGCAGCCGCGGGACAGGGAAATCCCTTTACACCTTC.

The chain recombines TRBV5-4 with TRBJ2-1; 9 bases fit TRBD2. This CDR3 is 14 amino acids long. The germline gives CDR1 SGHNT, CDR2 YYREEE (reference sequence). V lost 0 bases and J lost 7; bases outside the gene matches: 2. The CDR3 nucleotides are TGTGCCAGCAGCTTGGGCGGGGGGGAGAATGAGCAGTTCTTC. Residues: CASSLGGGENEQFF.

This clonotype was counted a single time. The V call is TRBV14, the J call TRBJ1-1; D not resolved. Between the trimmed V and J ends, which lost 0 bases and 1 base, there was a span of 6 bases. Germline CDR1 is SGHDN and CDR2 is FVKESK. The CDR3 runs to 14 residues. The CDR3 DNA follows: TGTGCCAGCAGCCAAGAGTACGGGAACACTGAAGCTTTCTTT. This translates into CASSQEYGNTEAFF. Full variable domain (remainder filled in from reference TRBV14 and TRBJ1-1): EAGVTQFPSHSVIEKGQTVTLRCDPISGHDNLYWYRRVMGKEIKFLLHFVKESKQDESGMPNNRFLAERTGGTYSTLKVQPAELEDSGVYFCASSQEYGNTEAFFGQGTRLTVV.

The CDR3 loop reads CSASIVETNYGYTF. The CDR3 nucleotides are TGCAGTGCTAGTATAGTGGAGACGAACTATGGCTACACCTTC. The chain couples TRBV20-1 to TRBJ1-2; D not resolved. Germline-derived CDR1 and CDR2 are DFQATT and SNEGSKA (reference sequence). Trimming cost V 3 bases and J 2 bases, with 13 bases left between them. The CDR3 has 14 amino acids.

The chain is built from TRBV6-1 and TRBJ1-6; D is possibly TRBD1 (5 bases). V lost 6 bases to trimming and J lost 9 bases, with 24 bases between them. Germline V lookup: CDR1 MNHNS, CDR2 SASEGT. This CDR3 comprises 17 residues. The CDR3 here is CASSSNAGRRGGSPLHF. CDR3 DNA sequence: TGTGCCAGCAGCTCCAATGCGGGACGGAGGGGTGGTTCACCCCTCCACTTT.

The chain couples TRBV3-1 to TRBJ2-2; 11 nucleotides match TRBD2. This CDR3 has 15 amino acids. Trimming cost V 3 bases and J 7 bases; bases outside gene matches: 4. The germline V gene encodes CDR1 LGHDT and CDR2 YNNKEL (reference sequence). For the CDR3, the DNA is TGTGCCAGCAGCCATAGCGGGGGGGCCGTCGGGGAGCTGTTTTTT. Translating gives CASSHSGGAVGELFF.

This chain links TRBV11-1 with TRBJ2-1; the match to TRBD2 covers 10 bases. CDR3 length: 17 amino acids. V dropped 7 bases and J dropped 7; count of bases not matched to a gene: 16. Germline V gene lookup returns CDR1 SGHAT and CDR2 FQDESV (reference sequence). The DNA for the CDR3 is TGTGCCAGCAAGCCCCTTTTGAGCGGGGGGGCAGGGAATGAGCAGTTCTTC. Translated, it gives CASKPLLSGGAGNEQFF.

CDR3 nucleotide sequence: TGTGCCAGCAGTGACCGACTAGCGGGGGGCCCCGATGAGCAGTTCTTC. Translated: CASSDRLAGGPDEQFF. The chain recombines TRBV6-6 with TRBJ2-1; 13 bases line up with TRBD2. Germline V CDR1 and CDR2: MNHNY, SVGAGI (reference sequence). Losses at the gene ends were 5 bases for V and 8 bases for J; bases not matched to a gene: 9. The CDR3 is made up of 16 amino acids.

The CDR3: CASSLKGVGGGYTF. The CDR3, as DNA: TGTGCCAGCAGCTTAAAGGGTGTAGGGGGGGGCTACACCTTC. The chain couples TRBV3-1 to TRBJ1-2, with a weak D call TRBD1 (6 bases). Between the trimmed V and J ends, which lost 5 bases and 8 bases, there was a span of 18 bases. This CDR3 is 14 amino acids long. Germline-derived CDR1 and CDR2 are LGHDT and YNNKEL (reference sequence).

This clonotype was detected once. The chain links TRBV7-2 to TRBJ2-7; D is undetermined. Germline V gene lookup returns CDR1 SGHTA and CDR2 FQGNSA. This CDR3 is built from 14 residues. V lost 5 bases and J lost 0, with 11 bases in between. CDR3: CASSVDPSSYEQYF. CDR3 nucleotide sequence: TGTGCCAGCAGCGTCGACCCCAGCTCCTACGAGCAGTACTTC.

The V call is TRBV15, the J call TRBJ1-5, with TRBD1 as a possible D gene (5 bases). This CDR3 is built from 17 residues. Germline V lookup: CDR1 LNHNV, CDR2 YYDKDF (reference sequence). Trimming removed 1 base from V and 2 bases from J, with 15 bases in between. CDR3 sequence (DNA): TGTGCCACCAGCAGAGGTGGGGGAGGCCGGGGCAATCAGCCCCAGCATTTT. Its protein product is CATSRGGGGRGNQPQHF.